This T cell receptor (beta chain) was captured in a study of OX40 agonist ivuxolimab in advanced cancers. Across the study: Every 2 weeks, ivuxolimab was infused into the patients intravenously at between 0.01 and 10 mg/kg. Study results and limitations: Within 6 weeks, CD4+ and CD8+ blood T cells expanded clonally at 0.1 to 3.0 mg/kg.

TCRdb's table, derived via immunoSEQ multiplex PCR, lists solely in-frame clones and lacks some. The table has fewer than 40,000 clones, about 80% seen once. Autoimmune disease history or systemic immunosuppression led to patients being barred. V lost 1 base, J lost 6 bases, and 13 bases lay in between. CDR1 MNHNS and CDR2 SASEGT come from the germline V gene. The CDR3 consists of 15 residues. Points on this clone: Its antigen is still unknown.

The sequence derives from an adult with an advanced solid tumor such as melanoma, head and neck, liver or kidney cancer. The sequencing used CD4+ or CD8+ T cells sorted from blood, collected in a trial of the OX40 agonist ivuxolimab. The chain combines TRBV6-1 with TRBJ1-5; D may be TRBD1 (5 bases). DNA of the CDR3: TGTGCCAGCAGTGAAGGATGGGGGGGGAGTCAGCCCCAGCATTTT. Translating it yields CASSEGWGGSQPQHF.